This T cell receptor beta chain stems from a study of blood T cell repertoires in COVID-19. Trimming took 6 bases from V and 8 from J, leaving 8 bases between them. The CDR3 has 11 amino acids. Germline V gene lookup returns CDR1 MNHEY and CDR2 SMNVEV (reference sequence). Here immunoSEQ multiplex PCR was the method, and the copy in TCRdb shows in-frame clones only, minus some. The table lists about 38,000 clones, 85% to 90% of them singletons, with around 25% in the top ten. The chain combines TRBV27 with TRBJ1-3; no reliable D call. Sequencing used peripheral blood. The TCR sequence derives from a man aged 55-75 years with active or convalescent COVID-19. This CDR3 reads CASRRGDTIYF. In DNA, the CDR3 is TGTGCCAGCAGGCGGGGAGACACCATATATTTT.